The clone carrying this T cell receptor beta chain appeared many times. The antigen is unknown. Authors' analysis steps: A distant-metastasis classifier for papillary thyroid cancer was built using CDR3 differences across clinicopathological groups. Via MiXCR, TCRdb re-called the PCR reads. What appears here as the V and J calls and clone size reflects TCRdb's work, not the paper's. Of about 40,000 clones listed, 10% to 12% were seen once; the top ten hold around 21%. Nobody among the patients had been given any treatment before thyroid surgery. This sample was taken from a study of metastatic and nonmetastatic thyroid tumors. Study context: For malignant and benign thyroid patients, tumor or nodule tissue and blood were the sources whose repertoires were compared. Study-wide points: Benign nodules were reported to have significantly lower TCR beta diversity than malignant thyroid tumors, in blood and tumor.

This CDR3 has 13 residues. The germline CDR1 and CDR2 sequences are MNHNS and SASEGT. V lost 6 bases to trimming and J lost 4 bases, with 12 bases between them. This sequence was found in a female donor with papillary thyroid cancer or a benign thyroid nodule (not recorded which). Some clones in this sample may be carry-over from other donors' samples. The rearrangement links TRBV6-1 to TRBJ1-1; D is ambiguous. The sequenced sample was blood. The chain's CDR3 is CASRTGPSTEAFF. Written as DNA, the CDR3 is TGTGCCAGCAGAACCGGGCCTTCCACTGAAGCTTTCTTT.